This TCR beta chain was identified during a study of blood T cells in healthy people across ages. For the study at large: Template switching recovered approximately one barcoded beta molecule for every two T cells. Notes on the study in general: Naive and antigen-experienced cells could not be conclusively compared, given unsorted PBMCs. As age increased, TCR beta diversity per million T cells fell in a roughly linear fashion.

Then a second PCR, running about 6 to 12 cycles, was carried out with a sample-barcoded 5' primer and a J-beta primer mix. A template-switch adaptor containing 12 random nucleotides labeled each cDNA molecule. TCRdb itself ran the 5' RACE reads through MiXCR, one entry per CDR3 protein. The data show 1.5 million to 2 million distinct CDR3 sequences, with 49% seen just once and around 2.1% held by the top ten. Germline V gene data show CDR1 as MNHEY and CDR2 as SVGAGI. This CDR3 is 15 amino acids long. Losses at the gene ends were 2 bases for V and 0 bases for J; bases not matched to a gene: 0. Concerning this clonotype: As yet, its antigen is unknown.

The sequenced sample was blood. The clonotype originates from a woman between 40 and 50 years old in good health. The V and J genes are TRBV6-5 and TRBJ2-7; 11 bases align to TRBD2. The CDR3 DNA reads TGTGCCAGCAGTTACCTAGCGGGGGGCTCCTACGAGCAGTACTTC. Encoded protein: CASSYLAGGSYEQYF.